The 24 T cell receptor beta chains below come from one sample, sequenced in a study of blood T cell repertoires in COVID-19. Clones were read by immunoSEQ multiplex PCR, and TCRdb kept only the in-frame ones, dropping some. The sample shows under 55,000 clones, around 80% of them seen only once. Sequencing was done on a sample of peripheral blood. These receptors all stem from a man aged 70-80 years with acute or convalescent COVID-19.

This chain links TRBV7-9 with TRBJ2-5, with TRBD1 matching 9 bases. The CDR3 is 14 amino acids. Trimming cost V 7 bases and J 5 bases; bases outside gene matches: 8. Germline V gene data show CDR1 as SEHNR and CDR2 as FQNEAQ (reference sequence). As DNA, the CDR3 is TGTGCCAGCACCCCGGGACAGGGTAGGGAGACCCAGTACTTC. This sequence encodes CASTPGQGRETQYF.

The count of this clone is one. The chain employs TRBV19 and TRBJ2-3; 10 nucleotides align to TRBD2. CDR3 length: 14 amino acids. Germline assignment: CDR1 LNHDA and CDR2 SQIVND (reference sequence). V lost 7 bases and J lost 4; bases outside the gene matches: 5. CDR3 DNA sequence: TGTGCCAGTAAATCCAGCGGGGGGGCAGATACGCAGTATTTT. Translating it yields CASKSSGGADTQYF.

This clone was detected only a few times. The DNA for the CDR3 is TGTGCCAGCAGCGCAGAGGGACTAGCGGGTGAGCAGTTCTTC. Amino acids: CASSAEGLAGEQFF. The chain has TRBV9 and TRBJ2-1; 12 nucleotides agree with TRBD2. V trimming: 3 bases; J trimming: 9 bases; junction bases outside the gene matches: 4. The CDR3 loop spans 14 amino acids. The germline V gene has CDR1 SGDLS and CDR2 YYNGEE.

This chain joins TRBV18 and TRBJ2-1, with 7 nucleotides matching TRBD2. The ends lost 2 bases at V and 7 bases at J; junction bases unmatched: 5. Germline V gene sequence: CDR1 KGHSH, CDR2 LQKENI. This CDR3 is built from 14 residues. The DNA for the CDR3 is TGTGCCAGCTCACCAGGAGCGGGGAGGAATGAGCAGTTCTTC. Its protein is CASSPGAGRNEQFF.

This chain uses TRBV12-3 or TRBV12-4 with TRBJ2-7; tentatively, D is TRBD2 (5 bases). V lost 0 bases and J 6 bases, leaving 9 bases between the germline ends. This CDR3 is 13 amino acids long. The CDR3 loop reads CASSLATLGEQYF. The CDR3 DNA sequence: TGTGCCAGCAGTTTAGCGACACTAGGCGAGCAGTACTTC.

The rearrangement joins TRBV5-6 to TRBJ2-1; TRBD2 matches 8 bases. The length of the CDR3 is 16 residues. Unmatched junction bases numbered 12, after V lost 4 bases and J lost 6 bases. The germline gives CDR1 SGHDT, CDR2 YYEEEE. Here the CDR3 DNA reads TGTGCCAGCAGCCTGAACCTAGCGGGCTTTCCCAATGAGCAGTTCTTC. Translation gives CASSLNLAGFPNEQFF.

V and J are TRBV6-5 and TRBJ1-2; D unclear. Germline CDR1 reads MNHEY; CDR2 reads SVGAGI. The CDR3 runs to 13 residues. V lost 6 bases, J lost 2 bases, and 10 bases lay in between. The CDR3 DNA reads as TGTGCCAGCAGGTCCGACATGAACTATGGCTACACCTTC. Encoded protein: CASRSDMNYGYTF.

The chain joins TRBV14 to TRBJ2-5, with a tentative D call TRBD2 (5 bases). Per the germline V gene, CDR1 is SGHDN and CDR2 is FVKESK. With 6 bases removed from V and 4 bases from J, the gap between germline ends came to 15 bases. The CDR3 runs to 14 residues. CDR3 nucleotide sequence: TGTGCCAGCAGTGGAGAGGGCTGGCGAGAGACCCAGTACTTC. Amino acid sequence: CASSGEGWRETQYF.

This clone was counted a single time. V gene TRBV4-3 combines with J gene TRBJ2-7; TRBD1 agrees at 8 bases. J gave up 5 bases and V 4 bases, and 7 bases lay outside the gene matches. CDR3 length equals 14 residues. The germline CDR1 and CDR2 sequences are LGHNA and YSLEER. For the CDR3, the DNA is TGCGCCAGCAGCCCGGGACAGGCGACGGACGAGCAGTACTTC. It codes for CASSPGQATDEQYF.

The rearrangement uses TRBV2 and TRBJ1-5; TRBD1 aligns across 8 bases. This CDR3 has 13 amino acids. Trimming took 8 bases from V and 7 from J; bases not matched to a gene: 7. Germline CDR1 is SNHLY and CDR2 is FYNNEI. CDR3 nucleotide sequence: TGTGCCAGCGTCTTGGCAGGGGGCCAGCCCCAGCATTTT. It encodes CASVLAGGQPQHF.

The rearrangement links TRBV6-5 to TRBJ2-1; 10 bases fit TRBD1. The CDR3 has 16 amino acids. Germline CDR1 is MNHEY and CDR2 is SVGAGI. The V segment lost 0 bases and the J segment 2 bases; nucleotides outside the gene matches: 1. CDR3: CASSYSGTGAYNEQFF. CDR3 in DNA: TGTGCCAGCAGTTACTCCGGGACAGGGGCCTACAATGAGCAGTTCTTC.

The chain recombines TRBV2 with TRBJ1-5, with 7 bases aligning to TRBD1. With V trimmed by 5 bases and J by 1 base, 14 bases remained unmatched. Germline CDR1 SNHLY, CDR2 FYNNEI. The length of the CDR3 is 18 residues. CDR3 in DNA: TGTGCCAGCAGTACCCCATTGACAGGGACCTTCAGCAATCAGCCCCAGCATTTT. It specifies CASSTPLTGTFSNQPQHF.

This clone has ten or more counts. The chain employs TRBV6-5 and TRBJ2-5; the D is unclear. Germline V gene lookup returns CDR1 MNHEY and CDR2 SVGAGI. The CDR3 is 13 residues long. Trimming cost V 6 bases and J 4 bases, with 12 bases left between them. In DNA form, the CDR3 reads TGTGCCAGCAGCTCCTCGGTGATAGAGACCCAGTACTTC. It yields the protein CASSSSVIETQYF.

The chain recombines TRBV5-1 with TRBJ1-1; D unresolved. Looked up from germline, CDR1 is SGHRS and CDR2 is YFSETQ. CDR3 length: 14 amino acids. V was cut by 0 bases and J by 1 base, with 7 bases left in between. The CDR3 reads CASSLASGNTEAFF. The CDR3 coding sequence is TGCGCCAGCAGCTTGGCGTCAGGGAACACTGAAGCTTTCTTT.

The V gene is TRBV7-8, the J gene TRBJ2-1; TRBD2 matches 10 bases. Germline V gives CDR1 SGHVS, CDR2 FQNEAQ. The V and J ends lost 5 bases and 2 bases, in that order; junction bases with no gene match: 3. The CDR3 has 15 amino acids. CDR3 residues: CASSRGLAAYNEQFF. The CDR3 coding sequence is TGTGCCAGCAGCCGAGGACTAGCGGCCTACAATGAGCAGTTCTTC.

This clone was picked up one time. This rearrangement joins TRBV27 to TRBJ1-4, with 8 bases aligning to TRBD1. The junction had 17 bases not matched to a gene; V was cut back by 6 bases and J by 8 bases. Germline loops: CDR1 MNHEY, CDR2 SMNVEV (reference sequence). The CDR3 is made up of 17 amino acids. The CDR3 sequence is CASSRRPGGQGGEKLFF. The CDR3 bases are TGTGCCAGCAGCAGAAGGCCTGGTGGACAGGGAGGGGAAAAACTGTTTTTT.

V usage is TRBV3-1 (or the pseudogene TRBV3-2) and J usage is TRBJ2-7, with D possibly matching TRBD2 (5 bases). This CDR3 region has 16 residues. Trimming stripped 4 bases from V and 4 bases from J, with 20 bases between. CDR1 LGHDT and CDR2 YNNKEL come from the germline V gene (reference sequence). The CDR3 reads CASSPYGRGGGYEQYF. In DNA, the CDR3 is TGTGCCAGCAGCCCCTACGGACGTGGAGGTGGGTACGAGCAGTACTTC.

The chain links TRBV6-5 to TRBJ2-2; a possible D gene is TRBD2 (5 bases). There are 13 residues in the CDR3. Germline V gives CDR1 MNHEY, CDR2 SVGAGI. Trimming shortened V by 0 bases and J by 8 bases, and 7 bases separated the two germline ends. The CDR3 DNA is TGTGCCAGCAGTTACTCGAGGGTGGGGGAGCTGTTTTTT. It is translated as CASSYSRVGELFF.

The J gene is TRBJ1-6, the V gene TRBV5-4; 10 nucleotides align to TRBD1. Germline assignment: CDR1 SGHNT and CDR2 YYREEE (reference sequence). Trimming removed 2 bases from V and 10 bases from J; junction bases left unmatched: 3. This CDR3 is built from 14 residues. Written as DNA, the CDR3 is TGTGCCAGCAGCTTAGACAGGGGGCGGTCACCCCTCCACTTT. Its translation is CASSLDRGRSPLHF.

J is TRBJ2-7 and V is TRBV19, with 8 bases fitting TRBD1. Germline CDR1 is LNHDA and CDR2 is SQIVND (reference sequence). J lost 3 bases, V lost 1 base, and 11 bases had no gene match. The CDR3 sequence is 17 residues long. The CDR3, as DNA: TGTGCCAGTAGTATAGGTCCGGTACAGGGGGTCTACTACGAGCAGTACTTC. This translates into CASSIGPVQGVYYEQYF.

The V gene is TRBV5-4, the J gene TRBJ2-1, with TRBD2 identical over 11 bases. With V trimmed by 5 bases and J by 5 bases, 9 bases remained unmatched. The length of the CDR3 is 16 residues. Germline CDR1 SGHNT, CDR2 YYREEE (reference sequence). The CDR3 sequence is CASSLPSGRSHNEQFF. The CDR3 region has the DNA TGTGCCAGCAGTTTACCTAGCGGGAGGTCACACAATGAGCAGTTCTTC. Full variable domain (missing parts from reference TRBV5-4 and TRBJ2-1): ETGVTQSPTHLIKTRGQQVTLRCSSQSGHNTVSWYQQALGQGPQFIFQYYREEENGRGNFPPRFSGLQFPNYSSELNVNALELDDSALYLCASSLPSGRSHNEQFFGPGTRLTVL.

This chain uses TRBV30 with TRBJ2-5; D is unclear. This CDR3 has 13 residues. The germline CDR1 and CDR2 sequences are GTSNPN and SVGIG (reference sequence). V was pared by 0 bases and J by 6 bases, with 11 bases between. CDR3 amino acids: CAWSVSGSKTQYF. In DNA form, the CDR3 reads TGTGCCTGGAGTGTTTCCGGGTCGAAGACCCAGTACTTC.

V gene TRBV6-2 or TRBV6-3 combines with J gene TRBJ2-5; 7 nucleotides match TRBD1. The J segment lost 3 bases and the V segment lost 5 bases, leaving 6 bases of the junction unmatched. Germline V gene data show CDR1 as MNHEY and CDR2 as SVGEGT. CDR3 length: 14 residues. CDR3 sequence (DNA): TGTGCCAGCAGTCTTCCCACAGGGGAAGAGACCCAGTACTTC. It specifies CASSLPTGEETQYF.

This rearrangement joins TRBV2 to TRBJ2-2, with TRBD2 as a possible D gene (5 bases). Germline CDR1 SNHLY, CDR2 FYNNEI. CDR3 length equals 14 residues. V shed 8 bases and J shed 4 bases, with 14 bases lying between them. The chain's CDR3 is CASSDRGSTGELFF. The CDR3 DNA reads as TGTGCCAGCTCCGACCGGGGTTCCACCGGGGAGCTGTTTTTT.